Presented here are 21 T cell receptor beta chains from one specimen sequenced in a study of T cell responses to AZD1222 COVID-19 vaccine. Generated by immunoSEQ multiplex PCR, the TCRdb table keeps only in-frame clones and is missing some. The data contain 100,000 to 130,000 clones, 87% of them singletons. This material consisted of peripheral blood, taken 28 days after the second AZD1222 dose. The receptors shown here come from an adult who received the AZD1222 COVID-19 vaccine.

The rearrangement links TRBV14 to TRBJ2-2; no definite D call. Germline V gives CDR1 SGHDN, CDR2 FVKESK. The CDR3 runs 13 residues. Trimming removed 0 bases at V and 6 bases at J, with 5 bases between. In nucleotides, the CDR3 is TGTGCCAGCAGCCAAGATCTTGCCGGGGAGCTGTTTTTT. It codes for CASSQDLAGELFF.

This CDR3 reads CASSHPHGPGQGVYGNTEAFF. The CDR3 nucleotides read TGCGCCAGCAGCCACCCACATGGACCGGGACAGGGGGTTTACGGGAACACTGAAGCTTTCTTT. The gene calls are TRBV4-1 and TRBJ1-1; 11 nucleotides match TRBD1. This CDR3 has 21 residues. Germline loops: CDR1 MGHRA, CDR2 YSYEKL. V was pared by 3 bases and J by 1 base, with 19 bases of the junction left unmatched.

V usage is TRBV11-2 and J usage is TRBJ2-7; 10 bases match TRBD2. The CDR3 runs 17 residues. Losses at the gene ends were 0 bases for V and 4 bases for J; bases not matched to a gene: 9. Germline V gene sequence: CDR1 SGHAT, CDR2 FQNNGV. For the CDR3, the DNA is TGTGCCAGCAGCTTAGATTGGCTAGCGGGGGCGTCTTACGAGCAGTACTTC. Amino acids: CASSLDWLAGASYEQYF.

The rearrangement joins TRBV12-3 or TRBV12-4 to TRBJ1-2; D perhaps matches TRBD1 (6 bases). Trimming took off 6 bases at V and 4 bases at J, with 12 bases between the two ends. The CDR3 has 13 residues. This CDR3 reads CASSLQGAYGYTF. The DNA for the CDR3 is TGTGCCAGCAGCCTACAGGGAGCCTATGGCTACACCTTC.

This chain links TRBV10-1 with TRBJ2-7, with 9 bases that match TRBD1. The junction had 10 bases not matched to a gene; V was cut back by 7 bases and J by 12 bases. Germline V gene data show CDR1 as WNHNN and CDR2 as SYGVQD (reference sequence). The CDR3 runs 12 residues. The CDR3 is CASKGQGPTLYF. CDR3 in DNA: TGCGCCAGCAAAGGACAGGGGCCCACGTTGTACTTC.

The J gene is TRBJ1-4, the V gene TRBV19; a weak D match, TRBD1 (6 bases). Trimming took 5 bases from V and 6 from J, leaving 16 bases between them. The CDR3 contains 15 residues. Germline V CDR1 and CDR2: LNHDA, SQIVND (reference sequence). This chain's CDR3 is CASSRSGTYYEKLFF. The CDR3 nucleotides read TGTGCCAGTAGTCGATCCGGGACATATTATGAAAAACTGTTTTTT.

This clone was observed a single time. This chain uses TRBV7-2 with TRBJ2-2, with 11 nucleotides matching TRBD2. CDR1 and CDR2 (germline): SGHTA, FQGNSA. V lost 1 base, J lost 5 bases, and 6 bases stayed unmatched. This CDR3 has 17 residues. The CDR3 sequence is CASSLGLTSGATGELFF. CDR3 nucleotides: TGTGCCAGCAGCTTAGGCCTGACTAGCGGGGCGACCGGGGAGCTGTTTTTT. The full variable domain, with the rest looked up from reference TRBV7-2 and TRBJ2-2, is GAGVSQSPSNKVTEKGKDVELRCDPISGHTALYWYRQSLGQGLEFLIYFQGNSAPDKSGLPSDRFSAERTGGSVSTLTIQRTQQEDSAVYLCASSLGLTSGATGELFFGEGSRLTVL.

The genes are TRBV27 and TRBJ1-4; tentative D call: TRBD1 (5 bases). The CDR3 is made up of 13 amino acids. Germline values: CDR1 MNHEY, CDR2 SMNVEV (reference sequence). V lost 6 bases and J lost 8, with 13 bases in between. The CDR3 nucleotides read TGTGCCAGCAGGGGGGGGAGTTGGGAAAAACTGTTTTTT. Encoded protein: CASRGGSWEKLFF.

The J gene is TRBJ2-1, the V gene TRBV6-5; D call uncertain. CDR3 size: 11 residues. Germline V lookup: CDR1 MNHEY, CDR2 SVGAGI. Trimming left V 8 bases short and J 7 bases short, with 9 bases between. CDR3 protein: CASLAVNEQFF. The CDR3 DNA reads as TGTGCCAGCTTGGCGGTAAATGAGCAGTTCTTC.

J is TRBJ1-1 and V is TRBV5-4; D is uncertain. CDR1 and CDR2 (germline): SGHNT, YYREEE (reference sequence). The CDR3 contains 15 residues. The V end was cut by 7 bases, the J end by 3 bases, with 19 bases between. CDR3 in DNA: TGTGCCAGCGAGGCTGGAGGGCGGGGTTACACTGAAGCTTTCTTT. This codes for CASEAGGRGYTEAFF. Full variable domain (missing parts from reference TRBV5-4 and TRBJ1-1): ETGVTQSPTHLIKTRGQQVTLRCSSQSGHNTVSWYQQALGQGPQFIFQYYREEENGRGNFPPRFSGLQFPNYSSELNVNALELDDSALYLCASEAGGRGYTEAFFGQGTRLTVV.

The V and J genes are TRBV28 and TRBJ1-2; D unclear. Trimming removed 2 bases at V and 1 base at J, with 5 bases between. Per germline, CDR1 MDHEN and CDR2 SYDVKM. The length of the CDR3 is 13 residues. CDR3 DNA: TGTGCCAGCAGTTTAGACGATAACTATGGCTACACCTTC. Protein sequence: CASSLDDNYGYTF.

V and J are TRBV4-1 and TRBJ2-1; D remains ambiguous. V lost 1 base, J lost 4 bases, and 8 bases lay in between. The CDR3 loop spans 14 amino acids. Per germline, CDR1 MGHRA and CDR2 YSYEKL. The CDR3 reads CASSQGGLYNEQFF. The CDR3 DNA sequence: TGCGCCAGCAGCCAAGGTGGGTTATACAATGAGCAGTTCTTC.

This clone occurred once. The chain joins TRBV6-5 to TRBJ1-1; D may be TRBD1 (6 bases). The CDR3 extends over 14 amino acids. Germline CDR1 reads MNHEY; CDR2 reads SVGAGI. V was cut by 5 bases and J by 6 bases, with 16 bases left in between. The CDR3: CASSLNRVQAEAFF. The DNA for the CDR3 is TGTGCCAGCAGTCTGAACAGGGTCCAAGCTGAAGCTTTCTTT.

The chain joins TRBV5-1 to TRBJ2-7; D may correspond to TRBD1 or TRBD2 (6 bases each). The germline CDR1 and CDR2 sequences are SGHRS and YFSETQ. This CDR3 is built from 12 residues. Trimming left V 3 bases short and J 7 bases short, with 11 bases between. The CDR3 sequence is CASSWQGREQYF. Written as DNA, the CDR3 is TGCGCCAGCAGCTGGCAGGGGAGGGAGCAGTACTTC.

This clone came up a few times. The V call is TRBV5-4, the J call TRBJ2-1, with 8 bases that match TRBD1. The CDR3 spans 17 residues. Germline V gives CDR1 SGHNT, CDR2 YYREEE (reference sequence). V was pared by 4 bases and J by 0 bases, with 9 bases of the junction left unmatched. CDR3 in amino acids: CASSVDRGPSSYNEQFF. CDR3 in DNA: TGTGCCAGCAGCGTCGACAGGGGCCCAAGCTCCTACAATGAGCAGTTCTTC. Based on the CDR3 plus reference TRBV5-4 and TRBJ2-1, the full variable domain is ETGVTQSPTHLIKTRGQQVTLRCSSQSGHNTVSWYQQALGQGPQFIFQYYREEENGRGNFPPRFSGLQFPNYSSELNVNALELDDSALYLCASSVDRGPSSYNEQFFGPGTRLTVL.

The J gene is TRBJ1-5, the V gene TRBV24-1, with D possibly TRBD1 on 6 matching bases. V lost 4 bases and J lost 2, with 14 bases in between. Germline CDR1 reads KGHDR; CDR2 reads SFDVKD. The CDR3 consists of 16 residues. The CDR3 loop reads CATSDPGAGGNQPQHF. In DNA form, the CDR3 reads TGTGCCACCAGTGACCCGGGGGCAGGTGGCAATCAGCCCCAGCATTTT.

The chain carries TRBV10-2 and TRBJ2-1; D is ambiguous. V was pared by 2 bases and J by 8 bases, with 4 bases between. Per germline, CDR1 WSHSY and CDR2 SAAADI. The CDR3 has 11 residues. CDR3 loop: CASSEVHEQFF. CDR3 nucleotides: TGCGCCAGCAGTGAGGTCCATGAGCAGTTCTTC.

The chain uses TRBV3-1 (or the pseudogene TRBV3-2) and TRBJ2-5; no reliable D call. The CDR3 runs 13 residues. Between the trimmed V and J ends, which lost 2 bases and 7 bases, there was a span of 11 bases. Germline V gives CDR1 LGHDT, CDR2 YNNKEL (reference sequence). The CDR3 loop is CASSQTTLVTQYF. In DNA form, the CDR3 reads TGTGCCAGCAGCCAAACCACCTTAGTGACCCAGTACTTC.

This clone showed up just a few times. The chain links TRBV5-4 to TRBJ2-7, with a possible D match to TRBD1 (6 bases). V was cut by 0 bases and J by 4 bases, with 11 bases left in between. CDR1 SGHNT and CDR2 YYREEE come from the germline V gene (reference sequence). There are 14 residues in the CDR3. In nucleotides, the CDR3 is TGTGCCAGCAGCTTGGGGGACAACCTATACGAGCAGTACTTC. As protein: CASSLGDNLYEQYF.

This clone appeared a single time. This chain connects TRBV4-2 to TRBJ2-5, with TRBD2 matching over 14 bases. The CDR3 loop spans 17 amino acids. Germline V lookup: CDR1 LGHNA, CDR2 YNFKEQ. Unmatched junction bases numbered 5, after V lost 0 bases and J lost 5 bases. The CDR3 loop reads CASSQETRTSGGETQYF. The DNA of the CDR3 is TGTGCCAGCAGCCAAGAGACCCGGACTAGCGGGGGGGAGACCCAGTACTTC.

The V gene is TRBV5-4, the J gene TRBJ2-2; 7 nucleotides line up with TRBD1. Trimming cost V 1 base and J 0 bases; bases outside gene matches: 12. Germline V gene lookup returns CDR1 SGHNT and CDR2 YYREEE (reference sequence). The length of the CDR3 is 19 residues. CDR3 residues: CASSLYGLRTGPNTGELFF. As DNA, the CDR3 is TGTGCCAGCAGCTTGTACGGACTCCGGACAGGCCCGAACACCGGGGAGCTGTTTTTT.